This entry concerns a single T cell receptor beta chain. V was shortened by 4 bases and J by 0 bases, with 14 bases between the two germline ends. The CDR3 sequence is 16 residues long. Looked up from germline, CDR1 is SGHRS and CDR2 is YFSETQ. The data are from a study of blood T cells in healthy people across ages. The use of a sample-barcoded 5' primer and a J-beta primer mix characterized a second PCR of roughly 6 to 11 cycles. Every single cDNA molecule received a tag from a template-switch adaptor with 12 random nucleotides. TCRdb processed the 5' RACE reads anew with MiXCR; each CDR3 protein has one entry. The sample contains 550,000 to 600,000 distinct CDR3 sequences, roughly 29% of which appear only once.

The receptor was derived from a woman in her 70s in good health. The sequenced material came from blood. The V and J genes are TRBV5-1 and TRBJ2-1; D remains ambiguous. The CDR3 loop is CASSADPPSSYNEQFF. The CDR3 DNA is TGCGCCAGCAGCGCCGACCCTCCGAGCTCCTACAATGAGCAGTTCTTC.